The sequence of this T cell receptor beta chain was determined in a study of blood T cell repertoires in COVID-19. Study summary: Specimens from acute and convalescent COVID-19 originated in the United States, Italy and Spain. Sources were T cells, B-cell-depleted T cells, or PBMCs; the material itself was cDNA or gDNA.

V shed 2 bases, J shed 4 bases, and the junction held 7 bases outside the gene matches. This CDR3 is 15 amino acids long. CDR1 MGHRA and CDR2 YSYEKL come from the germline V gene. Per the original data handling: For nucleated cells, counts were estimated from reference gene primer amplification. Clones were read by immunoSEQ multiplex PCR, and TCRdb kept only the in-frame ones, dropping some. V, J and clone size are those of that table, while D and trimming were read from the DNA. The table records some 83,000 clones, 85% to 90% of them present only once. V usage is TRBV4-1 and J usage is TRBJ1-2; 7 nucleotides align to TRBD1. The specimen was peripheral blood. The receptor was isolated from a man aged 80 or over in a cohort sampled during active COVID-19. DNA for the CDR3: TGCGCCAGCAGCCAACAGACAGGGACATCCTATGGCTACACCTTC. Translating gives CASSQQTGTSYGYTF.